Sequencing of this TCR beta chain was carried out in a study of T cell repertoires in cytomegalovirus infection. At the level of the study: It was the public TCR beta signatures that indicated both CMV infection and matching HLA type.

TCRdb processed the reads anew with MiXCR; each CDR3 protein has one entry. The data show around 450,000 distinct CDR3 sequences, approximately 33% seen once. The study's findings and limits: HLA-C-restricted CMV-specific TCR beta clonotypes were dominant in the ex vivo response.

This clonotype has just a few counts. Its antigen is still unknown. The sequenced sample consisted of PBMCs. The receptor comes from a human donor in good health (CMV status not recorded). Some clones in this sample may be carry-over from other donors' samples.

The CDR3 DNA reads as TGTGCCAGCAGTTACAATGGGAGGACAGCCATTAGCAGCAATCAGCCCCAGCATTTT. This gives the protein CASSYNGRTAISSNQPQHF. The chain uses TRBV6-2 or TRBV6-3 and TRBJ1-5; D is perhaps TRBD1 (6 bases). V was pared by 2 bases and J by 1 base, with 21 bases between. Looked up from germline, CDR1 is MNHEY and CDR2 is SVGEGT. CDR3 length: 19 amino acids.